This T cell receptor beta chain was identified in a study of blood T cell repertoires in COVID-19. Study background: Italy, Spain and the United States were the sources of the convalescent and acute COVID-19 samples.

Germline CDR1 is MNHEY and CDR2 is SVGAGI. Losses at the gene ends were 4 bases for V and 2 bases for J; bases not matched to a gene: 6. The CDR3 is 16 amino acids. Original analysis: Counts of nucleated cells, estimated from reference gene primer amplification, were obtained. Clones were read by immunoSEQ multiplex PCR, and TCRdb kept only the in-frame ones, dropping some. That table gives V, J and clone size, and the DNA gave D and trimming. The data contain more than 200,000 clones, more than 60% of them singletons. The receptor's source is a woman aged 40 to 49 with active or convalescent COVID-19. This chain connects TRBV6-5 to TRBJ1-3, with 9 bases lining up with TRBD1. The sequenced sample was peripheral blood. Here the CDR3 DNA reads TGTGCCAGCAGTTTGGGGGGACAGGGAACTGGAAACACCATATATTTT. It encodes CASSLGGQGTGNTIYF.